Included here is one T cell receptor beta chain sequence, with context. This sample stems from a study of shared clonotypes between healthy human individuals. Libraries were prepared by immunoSEQ multiplex PCR; TCRdb keeps only in-frame clonotypes and omits some of them. The sample consists of 2.3 million or so clones, approximately 93% of them appearing once. A CD45RA-negative memory subset and a CD45RA+ naive subset were separated from the CD4+ cells. Looked up from germline, CDR1 is MDHEN and CDR2 is SYDVKM. Trimming removed 8 bases at V and 2 bases at J, with 13 bases between. There are 13 residues in the CDR3.

This clonotype was sampled from a man aged 18-30 years in good health. Some clones in this sample may be carry-over from other donors' samples. The sequenced sample was naive CD4+ T cells from PBMCs. Regarding subset: CD45RA+ positively selected. The genes are TRBV28 and TRBJ2-7; no firm D call. CDR3 loop: CASATGQPYEQYF. The CDR3 DNA follows: TGTGCCAGCGCCACCGGGCAGCCCTACGAGCAGTACTTC. Full variable domain (missing parts from reference TRBV28 and TRBJ2-7): DVKVTQSSRYLVKRTGEKVFLECVQDMDHENMFWYRQDPGLGLRLIYFSYDVKMKEKGDIPEGYSVSREKKERFSLILESASTNQTSMYLCASATGQPYEQYFGPGTRLTVT.